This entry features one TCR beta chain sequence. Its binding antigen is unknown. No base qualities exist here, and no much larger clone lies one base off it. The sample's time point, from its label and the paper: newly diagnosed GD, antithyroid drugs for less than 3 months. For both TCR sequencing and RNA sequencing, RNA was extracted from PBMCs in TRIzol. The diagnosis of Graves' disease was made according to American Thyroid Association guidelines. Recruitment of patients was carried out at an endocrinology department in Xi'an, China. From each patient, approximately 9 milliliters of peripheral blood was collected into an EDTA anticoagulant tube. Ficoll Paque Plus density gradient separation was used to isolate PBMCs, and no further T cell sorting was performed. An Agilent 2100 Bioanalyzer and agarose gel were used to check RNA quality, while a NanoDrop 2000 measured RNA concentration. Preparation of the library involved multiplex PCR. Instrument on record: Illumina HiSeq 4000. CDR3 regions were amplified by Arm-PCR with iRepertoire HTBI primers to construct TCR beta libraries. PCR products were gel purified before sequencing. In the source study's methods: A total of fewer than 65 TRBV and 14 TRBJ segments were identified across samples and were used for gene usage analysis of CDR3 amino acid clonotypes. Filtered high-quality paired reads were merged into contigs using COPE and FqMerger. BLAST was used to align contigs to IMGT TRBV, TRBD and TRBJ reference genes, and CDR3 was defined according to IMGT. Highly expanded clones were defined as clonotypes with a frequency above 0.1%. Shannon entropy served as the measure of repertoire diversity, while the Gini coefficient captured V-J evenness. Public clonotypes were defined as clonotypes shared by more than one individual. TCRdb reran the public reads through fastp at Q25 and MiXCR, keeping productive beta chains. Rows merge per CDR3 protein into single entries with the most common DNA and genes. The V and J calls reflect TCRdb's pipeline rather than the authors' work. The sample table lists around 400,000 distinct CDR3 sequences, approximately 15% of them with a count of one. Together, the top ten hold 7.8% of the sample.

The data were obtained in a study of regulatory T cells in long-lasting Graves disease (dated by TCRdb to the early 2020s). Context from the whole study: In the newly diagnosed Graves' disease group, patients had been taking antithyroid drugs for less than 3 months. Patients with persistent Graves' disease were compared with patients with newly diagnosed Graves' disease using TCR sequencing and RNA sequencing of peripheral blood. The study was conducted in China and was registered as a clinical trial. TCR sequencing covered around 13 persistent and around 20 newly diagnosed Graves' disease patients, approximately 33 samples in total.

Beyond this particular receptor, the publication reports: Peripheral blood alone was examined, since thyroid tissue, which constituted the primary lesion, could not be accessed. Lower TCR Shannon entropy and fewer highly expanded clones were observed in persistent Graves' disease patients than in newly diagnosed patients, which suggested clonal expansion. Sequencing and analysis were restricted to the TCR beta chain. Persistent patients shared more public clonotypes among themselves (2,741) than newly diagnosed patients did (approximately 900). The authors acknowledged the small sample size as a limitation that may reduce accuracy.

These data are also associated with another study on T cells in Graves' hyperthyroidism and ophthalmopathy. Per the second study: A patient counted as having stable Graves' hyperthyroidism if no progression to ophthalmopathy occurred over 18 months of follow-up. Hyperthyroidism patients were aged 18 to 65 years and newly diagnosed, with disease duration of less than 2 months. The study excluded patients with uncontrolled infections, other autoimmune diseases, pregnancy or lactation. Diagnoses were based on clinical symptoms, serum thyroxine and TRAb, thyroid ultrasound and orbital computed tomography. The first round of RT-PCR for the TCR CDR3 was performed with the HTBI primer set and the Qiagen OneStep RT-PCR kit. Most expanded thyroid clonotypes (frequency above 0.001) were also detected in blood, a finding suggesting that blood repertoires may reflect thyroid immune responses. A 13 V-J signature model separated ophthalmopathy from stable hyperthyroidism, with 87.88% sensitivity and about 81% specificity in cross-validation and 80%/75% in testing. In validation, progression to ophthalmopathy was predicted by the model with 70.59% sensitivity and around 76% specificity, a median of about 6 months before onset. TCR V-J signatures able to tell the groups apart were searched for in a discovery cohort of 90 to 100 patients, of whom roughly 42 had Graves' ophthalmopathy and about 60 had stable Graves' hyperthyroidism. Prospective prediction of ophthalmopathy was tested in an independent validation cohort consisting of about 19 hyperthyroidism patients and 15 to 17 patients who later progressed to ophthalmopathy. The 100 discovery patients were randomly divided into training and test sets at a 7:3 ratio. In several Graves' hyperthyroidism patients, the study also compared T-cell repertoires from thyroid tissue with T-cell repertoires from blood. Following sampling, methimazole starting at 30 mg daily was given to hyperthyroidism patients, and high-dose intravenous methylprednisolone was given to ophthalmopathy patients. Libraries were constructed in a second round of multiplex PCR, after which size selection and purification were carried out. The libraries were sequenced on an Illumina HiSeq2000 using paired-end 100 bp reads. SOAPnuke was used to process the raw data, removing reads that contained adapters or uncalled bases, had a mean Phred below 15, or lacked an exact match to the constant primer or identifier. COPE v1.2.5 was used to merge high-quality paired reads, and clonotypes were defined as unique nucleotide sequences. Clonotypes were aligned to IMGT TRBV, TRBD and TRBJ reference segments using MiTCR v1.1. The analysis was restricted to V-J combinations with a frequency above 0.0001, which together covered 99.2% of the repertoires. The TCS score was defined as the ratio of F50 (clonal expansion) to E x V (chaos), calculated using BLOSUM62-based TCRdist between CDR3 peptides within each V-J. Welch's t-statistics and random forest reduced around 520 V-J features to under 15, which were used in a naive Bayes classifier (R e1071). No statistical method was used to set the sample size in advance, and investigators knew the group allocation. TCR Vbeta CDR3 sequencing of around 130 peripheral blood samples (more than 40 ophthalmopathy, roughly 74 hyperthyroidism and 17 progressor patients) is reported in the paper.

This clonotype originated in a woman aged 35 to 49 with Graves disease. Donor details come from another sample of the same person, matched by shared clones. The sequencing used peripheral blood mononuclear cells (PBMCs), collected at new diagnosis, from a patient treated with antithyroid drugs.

The bases read TGTGCCACCAGCAGAGGAACAGAGAACTATGGCTACACCTTC. This yields the protein CATSRGTENYGYTF. The V gene is TRBV15 and the J gene is TRBJ1-2; the D gene is unclear. In the germline V gene (reference sequence), CDR1 corresponds to LNHNV and CDR2 to YYDKDF. Deletion took 1 base off V and 2 bases off J, with a span of 8 bases between the germline ends. The CDR3 contains 14 residues, cysteine and phenylalanine counted. Here the CDR3 DNA is all that survives: 42 bases in frame from base 1.